This TCR beta chain stems from a study of Ad26.COV2.S vaccination and SARS-CoV-2 variants. Comments on this clone: What it recognizes is unknown.

The CDR3 sequence is 15 residues long. Trimming took off 2 bases at V and 5 bases at J, with 12 bases between the two ends. Germline V gene lookup returns CDR1 MDHEN and CDR2 SYDVKM. As to treatment: some 20 received Ad26.COV2.S at low or high dose, single or two shots; roughly 5 received placebo; per-sample allocation not given. Samples analyzed were those drawn on day 63 after the first vaccine or placebo injection. As its vector, the vaccine had Ad26, which expressed Wuhan-strain SARS-CoV-2 spike. Study observations and caveats: The study found higher spike-specific TCR breadth in vaccine than placebo recipients.

The table came from immunoSEQ multiplex PCR; TCRdb's copy has only in-frame clones and leaves some out. Here the sample spans about 440,000 clones, around 90% being singletons. This TCR came from a person aged 18-60 years who received the Ad26.COV2.S COVID-19 vaccine or a placebo. This specimen was peripheral blood, taken in a trial of Ad26.COV2.S vaccine versus placebo. V and J are TRBV28 and TRBJ2-2; D unclear. The CDR3 loop is CASSLELVGTGELFF. CDR3 coding DNA: TGTGCCAGCAGTTTAGAGCTAGTGGGGACCGGGGAGCTGTTTTTT.